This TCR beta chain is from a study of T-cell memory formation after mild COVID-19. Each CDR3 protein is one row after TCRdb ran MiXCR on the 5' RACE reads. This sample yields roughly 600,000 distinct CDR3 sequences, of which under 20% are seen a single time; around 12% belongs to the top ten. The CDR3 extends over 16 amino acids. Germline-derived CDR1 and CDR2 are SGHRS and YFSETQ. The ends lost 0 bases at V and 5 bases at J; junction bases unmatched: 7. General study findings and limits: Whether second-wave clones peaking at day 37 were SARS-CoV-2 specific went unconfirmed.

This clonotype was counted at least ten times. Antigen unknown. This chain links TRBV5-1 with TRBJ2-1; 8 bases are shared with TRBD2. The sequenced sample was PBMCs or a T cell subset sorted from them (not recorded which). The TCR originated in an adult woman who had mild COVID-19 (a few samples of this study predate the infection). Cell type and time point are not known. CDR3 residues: CASSLAQREFNNEQFF. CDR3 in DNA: TGCGCCAGCAGCTTGGCCCAGCGGGAGTTCAACAATGAGCAGTTCTTC.